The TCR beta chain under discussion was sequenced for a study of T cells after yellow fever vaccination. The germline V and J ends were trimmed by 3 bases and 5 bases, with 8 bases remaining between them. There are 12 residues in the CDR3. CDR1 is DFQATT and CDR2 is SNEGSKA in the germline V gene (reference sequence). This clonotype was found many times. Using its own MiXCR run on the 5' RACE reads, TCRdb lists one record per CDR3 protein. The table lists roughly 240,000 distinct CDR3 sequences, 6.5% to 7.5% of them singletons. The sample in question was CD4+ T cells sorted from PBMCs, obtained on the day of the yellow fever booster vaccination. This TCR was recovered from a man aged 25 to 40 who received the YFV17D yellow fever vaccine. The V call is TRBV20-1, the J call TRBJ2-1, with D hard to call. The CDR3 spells CSASVDNNEQFF. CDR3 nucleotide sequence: TGCAGTGCTAGTGTCGACAACAATGAGCAGTTCTTC.